The present entry profiles one T cell receptor (beta chain) with its context. A junction boundary mismatches the germline segment, possibly from a read error. Per the germline V gene, CDR1 is LGHNA and CDR2 is YNFKEQ. The CDR3 contains 17 residues. Repertoires were generated with immunoSEQ multiplex PCR, while TCRdb's copy carries only in-frame clones and drops some. The table lists 85,000 to 90,000 clones, around 87% of them singletons. The data were taken from a study of radiotherapy plus CTLA-4 blockade in lung cancer. The input for sequencing was peripheral blood, taken from a patient treated with radiotherapy plus ipilimumab. The receptor comes from a human donor with non-small cell lung cancer that progressed on radiotherapy plus ipilimumab. This chain joins TRBV4-2 and TRBJ2-3; a weak D match, TRBD2 (5 bases). CDR3 protein: CAGSHDGLASGSDTQYF. The DNA for the CDR3 is TGTGCCGGCAGCCATGATGGGCTAGCCTCGGGTTCAGATACGCAGTATTTT.